This T cell receptor beta chain emerged from a study of shared clonotypes between healthy human individuals. Overall study results and limits: Collection of samples was limited to blood; tissue repertoires likely differ.

Germline CDR1 reads SEHNR; CDR2 reads FQNEAQ (reference sequence). Trimming left V 5 bases short and J 8 bases short, with 18 bases between. The length of the CDR3 is 14 residues. Genomic DNA (from each subset) was split evenly across several immunoSEQ plates. Sequencing was performed with immunoSEQ multiplex PCR; in TCRdb, only in-frame clones are kept and a portion is missing. This table has hundreds of thousands of clones, roughly 77% appearing once. Concerning this clone: Its matching antigen is unknown.

This sequence originates from a woman aged 40 to 50 in good health. Some clones in this sample may be carry-over from other donors' samples. The sequenced sample consisted of PBMCs. The genes are TRBV7-9 and TRBJ1-2, with a possible D match to TRBD1 (5 bases). CDR3 residues: CASSPPGFGDGYTF. CDR3 coding DNA: TGTGCCAGCAGCCCCCCGGGGTTCGGGGACGGCTACACCTTC.